This T cell receptor (beta chain) was documented in a study of blood T cell repertoires in COVID-19 (dated by TCRdb to the early 2020s). At the level of the whole study: Samples covering the acute and convalescent phases of COVID-19 were provided by collaborators in the United States, Italy and Spain. The samples were drawn from the first 160 participants of the ongoing ImmuneRACE study and from more than 1,000 subjects provided by 6 global collaborators. The prospective study material was composed of cDNA or gDNA derived from T cells, B-cell-depleted T cells, or PBMCs. The sample metadata nearly always contained a de-identified subject ID, COVID-19 status, age in years and sex. The repertoires were released in a freely available public database intended as a resource for research on the immune response to SARS-CoV-2. The dataset comprised deeply sampled blood TCRbeta repertoires from subjects exposed to, actively infected with, or recovered from COVID-19. Where available, HLA class I and class II types were taken from metadata supplied by the sample provider and were not determined by assay-based typing.

Paper-wide results and their limitations: How much clinical and demographic metadata was included differed by source and by participant, and the metadata was provided uncurated.

The immunoSEQ Assay, a bias-controlled multiplex PCR, was used to amplify TCRbeta CDR3 regions from genomic DNA. Per the original workflow: Nucleated cell counts per sample were estimated from amplification of reference gene primers within the assay. Sequence reads were collapsed and filtered to measure the absolute abundance of every unique TCRbeta CDR3 rearrangement. Productive Simpson clonality was computed per sample as the square root of Simpson's diversity index over productive rearrangements. TCRdb mirrors the immuneACCESS table, restricted to in-frame sequences. Some clones are absent from its copies; in checked studies, under half trace to an unresolved V gene, and the reason for the others is unknown. Clone size and V and J calls were adopted from that table, with D and trimming inferred from the DNA. The sample yields 120,000 to 150,000 clones; about nine tenths were counted once. The ten top clones hold roughly 2% of the sample.

About this clone itself: Its antigen is unknown. Base qualities are not recorded, but no much larger clone differs from it by a single base.

Including cysteine and phenylalanine, the CDR3 has 15 amino acids. The retained sequence is limited to the CDR3, 45 bases, with the frame set at the first base. The germline ends are 12 bases apart after V is trimmed by 4 bases and J by 1 base. For CDR1 and CDR2, the germline V gene (reference sequence) lists SGHKS and YYEKEE. Whole blood was collected in K2EDTA tubes by collaborating institutions according to the institutions' own protocols. For TCRbeta analysis, collaborator samples were shipped as frozen whole blood, as isolated PBMCs, or as DNA extracted from either sample type. The V and J genes are TRBV5-5 and TRBJ1-5; 6 matching bases give a weak D call of TRBD1. The sample was peripheral blood. This sequence was found in a human donor in a cohort sampled during active COVID-19. The CDR3 protein sequence reads: CASSPRQVSNQPQHF. In nucleotides, the sequence is TGTGCCAGCAGCCCCCGACAGGTCAGCAATCAGCCCCAGCATTTT.